This T cell receptor (beta chain) emerged from a study of blood T cell repertoires in COVID-19. About the research overall: Samples came from the United States, Italy and Spain, spanning acute and convalescent COVID-19.

Assay used: immunoSEQ multiplex PCR; TCRdb lists only in-frame clones, some missing. The sample has 300,000 to 450,000 clones; 85% to 90% are singletons. V lost 3 bases, J lost 2 bases, and 6 bases stayed unmatched. This CDR3 spans 15 amino acids. The V gene's germline CDR1 is SQVTM and CDR2 ANQGSEA. The rearrangement joins TRBV29-1 to TRBJ2-1; 8 bases line up with TRBD1. The TCR was taken from a woman aged 18-29 years who had recovered from COVID-19. Input material: PBMCs or T cells enriched from blood (not recorded which). DNA of the CDR3: TGCAGCGTTGAGCCAGACAGGGGCCCCTACAATGAGCAGTTCTTC. This sequence encodes CSVEPDRGPYNEQFF.